The source of this TCR beta chain is a study of PD-1 blockade in classical Hodgkin lymphoma. Study at large: Patients received nivolumab 3 mg/kg intravenously every 2 weeks. Study-wide results and caveats: Exclusion was the outcome for patients who began nivolumab under 1 year after ASCT. Reports indicated that newly diagnosed patients had lower baseline TCR diversity than healthy donors did.

This sample's time point: cycle 4 day 1 (C4D1), after more than five weeks of nivolumab. No patient escaped relapse after autologous stem cell transplantation, and brentuximab vedotin exposure varied. V was cut by 10 bases and J by 4 bases, with 22 bases left in between. The CDR3 loop spans 15 amino acids. Germline assignment: CDR1 WSHSY and CDR2 SAAADI. Profiling relied on immunoSEQ multiplex PCR, and the TCRdb table lists in-frame clones only, not all of them. The top ten clones hold roughly 25% of a sample with around 25,000 clones, 88% of them seen once. For this clone: The target antigen is unknown.

Here the sequenced sample was peripheral blood mononuclear cells (PBMCs), taken before the fourth cycle of nivolumab. The rearrangement uses TRBV10-2 and TRBJ1-2; D perhaps matches TRBD1 (5 bases). This TCR derives from a human donor with classical Hodgkin lymphoma. The CDR3 sequence: CATGVEAWGPYGYTF. CDR3 coding DNA: TGCGCCACCGGGGTAGAAGCTTGGGGACCCTATGGCTACACCTTC.